The clone carrying this TCR beta chain was observed a handful of times. Its target is not known. The germline CDR1 and CDR2 sequences are SGHRS and YFSETQ. The CDR3 extends over 17 amino acids. The germline V and J ends were trimmed by 4 bases and 7 bases, with 23 bases remaining between them. This PCR relied on a set of 60 Vbeta primers and 13 Jbeta primers. TCRdb's copy holds only in-frame clones and misses some; the assay was immunoSEQ multiplex PCR. Seen here are about 88,000 clones, approximately 71% observed once, and the top ten hold approximately 15%. The sample is drawn from a study of cytomegalovirus exposure and HLA in healthy donors. Study-wide results and limits: Researchers reported in a later analysis that common viral pathogens appeared linked to several top clusters.

The sequencing input was PBMCs. This TCR came from a woman aged 18-30 years in good health and CMV-seropositive. The V gene is TRBV5-1, the J gene TRBJ1-4; tentatively, D is TRBD1 (6 bases). CDR3 DNA: TGCGCCAGCAGCCCCTCAGGGGCAGGGGATATTTTTGAAAAACTGTTTTTT. Its protein is CASSPSGAGDIFEKLFF.